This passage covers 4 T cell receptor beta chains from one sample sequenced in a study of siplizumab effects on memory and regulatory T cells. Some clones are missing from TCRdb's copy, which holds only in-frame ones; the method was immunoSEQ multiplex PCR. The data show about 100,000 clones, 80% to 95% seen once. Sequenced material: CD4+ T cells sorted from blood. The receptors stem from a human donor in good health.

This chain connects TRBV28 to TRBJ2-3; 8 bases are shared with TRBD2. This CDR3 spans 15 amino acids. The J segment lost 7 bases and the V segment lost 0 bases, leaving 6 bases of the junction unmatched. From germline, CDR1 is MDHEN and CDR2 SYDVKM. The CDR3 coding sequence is TGTGCCAGCAGTTTATGGGGCGGGGGGCTAAATACGCAGTATTTT. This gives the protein CASSLWGGGLNTQYF.

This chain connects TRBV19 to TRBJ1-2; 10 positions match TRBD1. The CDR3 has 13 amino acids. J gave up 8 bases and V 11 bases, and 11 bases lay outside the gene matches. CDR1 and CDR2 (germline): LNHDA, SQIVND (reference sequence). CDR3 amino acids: CACADRGRGGYTF. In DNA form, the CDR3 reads TGTGCCTGTGCTGACAGGGGGCGTGGAGGCTACACCTTC.

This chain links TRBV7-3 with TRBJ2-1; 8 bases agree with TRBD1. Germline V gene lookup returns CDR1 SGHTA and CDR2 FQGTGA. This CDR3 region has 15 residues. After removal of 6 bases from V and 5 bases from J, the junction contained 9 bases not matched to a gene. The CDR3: CASRSQGAVNNEQFF. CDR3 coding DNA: TGTGCCAGCAGAAGTCAGGGGGCCGTAAACAATGAGCAGTTCTTC.

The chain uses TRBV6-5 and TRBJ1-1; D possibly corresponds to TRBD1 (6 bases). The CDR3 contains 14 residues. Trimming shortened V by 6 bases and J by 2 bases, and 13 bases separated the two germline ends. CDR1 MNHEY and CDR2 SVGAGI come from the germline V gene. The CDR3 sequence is CASSTPGGNTEAFF. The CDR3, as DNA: TGTGCCAGCAGCACCCCGGGGGGCAACACTGAAGCTTTCTTT.